This T cell receptor beta chain derives from a study of radiation and T cells in renal cell carcinoma. Study summary: Nephrectomy followed 15 Gy stereotactic body radiation by 4 weeks.

V was clipped by 4 bases and J by 0 bases; unmatched bases: 4. Germline assignment: CDR1 SGHRS and CDR2 YFSETQ. The CDR3 is 16 residues long. Time point described: baseline pretreatment blood. Described treatment: 15 Gy SBRT to primary tumor, nephrectomy 4 weeks later. The patient's renal cell carcinoma had clear cell pathology. The data were produced by immunoSEQ multiplex PCR, yet TCRdb's version contains in-frame clones alone and is incomplete. The sample has roughly 100,000 clones; roughly 90% are singletons. Notes on the study in general: In blood, top tumor clones expanded by 2 weeks, shrinking by 4.

A remark on this clone: Its target is unknown.

The rearrangement joins TRBV5-1 to TRBJ2-3; 11 bases map to TRBD2. Sequencing was performed on blood, taken from a patient whose treatment included radiotherapy and nephrectomy. The TCR was taken from a man aged 50 to 60 with renal cell carcinoma. CDR3 amino acids: CASSERTSGSTDTQYF. CDR3 nucleotides: TGCGCCAGCAGCGAGAGGACTAGCGGGAGCACAGATACGCAGTATTTT.